The rows below give T cell receptor beta chains drawn from one sample of a study of T-cell reconstitution after alpha-beta-depleted transplantation in children. In TCRdb, the PCR reads were re-called with MiXCR into one record per CDR3 protein. The sample contains more than 85,000 distinct CDR3 sequences, 6% of which appear only once. Sequencing was performed on PBMCs, mostly from graft donor cells, taken 60 days after TCRalphabeta/CD19-depleted stem cell transplant. The receptors here all came from a female patient younger than 10 who had a stem cell transplant for Fanconi anemia, so the T cells may come from the graft donor. Each CDR3 is given without its conserved first and last residue.

CDR3 length	V gene	J gene	CDR3 protein
12	TRBV28	TRBJ2-3	ASRGGASTDTQY
13	TRBV10-3	TRBJ1-2	AISDSGTGGPGYT
13	TRBV29-1	TRBJ2-3	SVEVLAGATDTQY
11	TRBV18	TRBJ2-3	ASSPISTDTQY
14	TRBV28	TRBJ1-4	ASSFLSEPTNEKLF
13	TRBV20-1	TRBJ2-2	SARDFQGMTGELF
13	TRBV12-3/TRBV12-4	TRBJ1-1	ASSLAGGGNTEAF
11	TRBV7-2	TRBJ1-5	ASSLQAGQPQH
12	TRBV2	TRBJ2-7	ASSERQGSYEQY
13	TRBV28	TRBJ2-1	ASSSMGLVYNEQF
9	TRBV2	TRBJ2-5	ASGAQETQY
11	TRBV20-1	TRBJ2-1	SARGSGRPSQF
15	TRBV7-8	TRBJ2-1	ASSDRLSSGSYNEQF
15	TRBV10-3	TRBJ2-3	AISDPPGATWADTQY
12	TRBV5-1	TRBJ2-2	ASSLAGGLGELF
17	TRBV11-2	TRBJ2-3	ASSSPRTSGRYPTDTQY
13	TRBV5-1	TRBJ2-7	ASSPRTSGGYEQY
12	TRBV25-1	TRBJ1-1	ASSEFMGMEKAF
15	TRBV11-2	TRBJ2-3	ASSAEIAGISTDTQY
13	TRBV5-1	TRBJ2-1	ASSLDLAGYNEQF
14	TRBV30	TRBJ2-1	AWTGPTSGSYNEQF
14	TRBV7-8	TRBJ2-7	ASSLAPGTERREQY
12	TRBV12-3/TRBV12-4	TRBJ2-3	ASSTGTAPDTQY
13	TRBV6-5	TRBJ2-7	ASSSSGTGVHEQY
13	TRBV20-1	TRBJ1-2	SARDFGQGFYGYT
19	TRBV19	TRBJ2-2	ASSLPGLAGGHYTHTGELF
13	TRBV5-1	TRBJ2-5	ASSLGRVGKETQY
9	TRBV6-1	TRBJ1-4	ASSEAAKLF
11	TRBV7-9	TRBJ2-7	ASSPAPPYEQY
14	TRBV9	TRBJ2-7	ASSVEGTSRLYEQY
13	TRBV12-3/TRBV12-4	TRBJ2-3	ASTPSSGGPHTQY
12	TRBV28	TRBJ2-5	ASSSPGGAETQY
11	TRBV20-1	TRBJ2-7	SAPGLTAYEQY
12	TRBV12-3/TRBV12-4	TRBJ1-2	ASSLLQGTGGYT
13	TRBV9	TRBJ2-1	ASSVSGSWYNEQF